A selection of T cell receptor beta chains follows, all from one sample in a study of beta chain features in type 1 diabetes. Method: immunoSEQ multiplex PCR; TCRdb's copy keeps in-frame clones and lacks some. The sample consists of under 150,000 clones, 6% to 7.5% of them appearing once. The source material was central memory CD4+ T cells from blood. The source of these receptors is a woman in her 30s in good health. CDR3s include the opening cysteine and the closing phenylalanine or tryptophan. The D gene is left open where the match is weak. The size field is filled for only some rows; it gives once, few, many or a size class.

clone size,D gene,V gene,J gene,CDR3 protein,CDR3 DNA
NA,TRBD1,TRBV11-2,TRBJ2-6,CASSLGTGGRGANVLTF,TGTGCCAGCAGCTTAGGAACAGGGGGTCGTGGGGCCAACGTCCTGACTTTC
few,NA,TRBV7-2,TRBJ2-7,CASSLDGQGSYEQYF,TGTGCCAGCAGCTTAGACGGGCAGGGCTCCTACGAGCAGTACTTC
NA,TRBD1,TRBV20-1,TRBJ2-1,CSAPGTGRFF,TGCAGTGCTCCCGGGACAGGGAGGTTCTTC
once,NA,TRBV4-2,TRBJ1-3,CASSHQTGGRAGNTIYF,TGTGCCAGCAGCCACCAGACAGGTGGGCGAGCTGGAAACACCATATATTTT
NA,TRBD1,TRBV7-9,TRBJ2-5,CASSLGQSGTGGVAETQYF,TGTGCCAGCAGCTTAGGACAATCCGGGACAGGGGGGGTAGCAGAGACCCAGTACTTC
NA,NA,TRBV7-2,TRBJ2-5,CASSLWAEETQYF,TGTGCCAGCAGCTTATGGGCCGAAGAGACCCAGTACTTC
few,TRBD2,TRBV10-3,TRBJ2-3,CAIQAGAEDTQYF,TGTGCCATTCAAGCGGGAGCGGAAGATACGCAGTATTTT
few,TRBD2,TRBV4-3,TRBJ2-3,CASSRGGRDTDTQYF,TGCGCCAGCAGTCGGGGCGGGAGGGACACAGATACGCAGTATTTT
NA,TRBD1,TRBV2,TRBJ2-1,CASSAGRTGYMAQFF,TGTGCCAGCAGTGCGGGACGGACAGGGTACATGGCGCAGTTCTTC
many,TRBD2,TRBV19,TRBJ2-5,CASSIGTSGGIQYF,TGTGCCAGTAGTATCGGGACTAGCGGAGGGATCCAGTACTTC
few,TRBD1,TRBV7-2,TRBJ1-2,CASSRDRGGYTF,TGTGCCAGCAGCCGGGACAGGGGTGGCTACACCTTC
NA,TRBD1,TRBV7-6,TRBJ2-2,CASSRGQLTGELFF,TGTGCCAGCAGTAGGGGACAGCTCACCGGGGAGCTGTTTTTT
NA,NA,TRBV2,TRBJ2-2,CASSPQGNTGELFF,TGTGCCAGCAGTCCGCAGGGAAACACCGGGGAGCTGTTTTTT
many,NA,TRBV7-9,TRBJ1-4,CASSLLAGDEKLFF,TGTGCCAGCAGCTTATTAGCCGGAGATGAAAAACTGTTTTTT
few,NA,TRBV7-2,TRBJ2-7,CASSWERSYEQYF,TGTGCCAGCAGCTGGGAGCGATCCTACGAGCAGTACTTC
NA,NA,TRBV6-6,TRBJ2-1,CASSYISGNEQFF,TGTGCCAGCAGTTACATTTCGGGAAATGAGCAGTTCTTC
NA,TRBD1,TRBV18,TRBJ2-1,CASMPRDRGRNEQFF,TGTGCCAGCATGCCGCGGGACAGGGGGCGAAATGAGCAGTTCTTC
NA,NA,TRBV4-3,TRBJ2-1,CASGRGKEQFF,TGCGCCAGCGGACGGGGGAAAGAGCAGTTCTTC
NA,TRBD1,TRBV30,TRBJ2-7,CAWGETGVSEQYF,TGTGCCTGGGGAGAGACAGGGGTCAGCGAGCAGTACTTC
few,TRBD2,TRBV28,TRBJ2-5,CASSPPRTSSSHQETQYF,TGTGCCAGCAGTCCCCCGCGGACTAGCAGCTCTCATCAGGAGACCCAGTACTTC
many,NA,TRBV7-3,TRBJ2-3,CASSTLPGREEYF,TGTGCCAGCAGCACCCTCCCGGGCAGGGAGGAGTATTTT
few,TRBD1,TRBV6-5,TRBJ2-7,CASSPLRTGDYEQYF,TGTGCCAGCAGCCCCCTCCGGACAGGGGACTACGAGCAGTACTTC
few,TRBD1,TRBV5-1,TRBJ2-5,CASSFIRGPQETQYF,TGCGCCAGCAGCTTTATTAGGGGGCCTCAAGAGACCCAGTACTTC
few,TRBD1,TRBV6-1,TRBJ2-7,CASTPGQSYEQYF,TGTGCCAGCACCCCGGGACAGTCCTACGAGCAGTACTTC
few,TRBD1,TRBV18,TRBJ2-2,CASSLSDMGTGGSNTGELFF,TGTGCCAGCTCCCTATCCGATATGGGGACAGGGGGCTCGAACACCGGGGAGCTGTTTTTT
few,TRBD2,TRBV4-2,TRBJ2-3,CASSPGLARTDTQYF,TGTGCCAGCAGCCCGGGACTAGCGCGCACAGATACGCAGTATTTT
NA,TRBD2,TRBV10-3,TRBJ2-3,CAISALAGVGTDTQYF,TGTGCCATCAGTGCACTAGCGGGAGTTGGCACAGATACGCAGTATTTT
NA,TRBD1,TRBV7-2,TRBJ1-2,CASSFTGTGAGYTF,TGTGCCAGCAGCTTTACCGGGACAGGGGCCGGCTACACCTTC
many,NA,TRBV4-2,TRBJ2-3,CASSQADSSSTDTQYF,TGTGCCAGCAGCCAAGCCGACAGCTCTAGCACAGATACGCAGTATTTT
few,TRBD1,TRBV30,TRBJ1-2,CAWSVKGQEYDGYTF,TGTGCCTGGAGTGTAAAGGGACAGGAATATGATGGCTACACCTTC
NA,TRBD1,TRBV4-1,TRBJ1-4,CASSQVGTGGEKLFF,TGCGCCAGCAGCCAAGTCGGGACAGGAGGAGAAAAACTGTTTTTT
many,TRBD1,TRBV28,TRBJ2-5,CASRRTGTLAETQYF,TGTGCCAGCAGAAGGACAGGGACTCTCGCGGAGACCCAGTACTTC
few,TRBD1,TRBV7-3,TRBJ2-1,CASSSQPPGQSAEQFF,TGTGCCAGCAGCTCCCAACCCCCGGGACAGTCCGCTGAGCAGTTCTTC
NA,NA,TRBV30,TRBJ1-2,CAWSVWSGYTF,TGTGCCTGGAGTGTGTGGAGCGGCTACACCTTC
many,NA,TRBV29-1,TRBJ2-6,CSVSSGYYGANVLTF,TGCAGCGTTTCCTCAGGGTACTATGGGGCCAACGTCCTGACTTTC
NA,NA,TRBV28,TRBJ2-7,CASSRRGPILNEQYF,TGTGCCAGCAGCCGCAGGGGTCCCATCTTGAACGAGCAGTACTTC
NA,NA,TRBV28,TRBJ2-5,CASSLLWTQYF,TGTGCCAGCAGCCTTCTATGGACCCAGTACTTC
NA,TRBD1,TRBV19,TRBJ1-5,CASSSGTGVYNQPQHF,TGTGCCAGTAGCTCCGGGACAGGGGTTTACAATCAGCCCCAGCATTTT
NA,TRBD2,TRBV30,TRBJ2-2,CAWSAPTSGGELFF,TGTGCCTGGAGTGCCCCGACTAGCGGCGGGGAGCTGTTTTTT
few,NA,TRBV10-3,TRBJ2-1,CAISEREGRRSYNEQFF,TGTGCCATCAGTGAAAGAGAGGGTCGTAGATCCTACAATGAGCAGTTCTTC
NA,NA,TRBV5-1,TRBJ2-5,CASSLFEVQETQYF,TGCGCCAGCAGCCTCTTCGAGGTCCAAGAGACCCAGTACTTC
few,NA,TRBV9,TRBJ1-1,CASSVGLENTEAFF,TGTGCCAGCAGCGTAGGATTAGAGAACACTGAAGCTTTCTTT
few,NA,TRBV7-2,TRBJ2-4,CASSPRTGRVGNIQYF,TGTGCCAGCAGCCCCCGGACGGGCAGGGTCGGGAACATTCAGTACTTC
many,NA,TRBV28,TRBJ2-1,CASRTPRTRGRDEQFF,TGTGCCAGCAGGACACCCCGAACTAGAGGTCGGGATGAGCAGTTCTTC
many,NA,TRBV10-3,TRBJ2-1,CAISDRVGEQFF,TGTGCCATCAGTGACAGGGTAGGGGAGCAGTTCTTC
few,NA,TRBV15,TRBJ2-1,CATSREQEQAYNEQFF,TGTGCCACCAGCAGAGAACAGGAACAGGCCTACAATGAGCAGTTCTTC
NA,NA,TRBV7-3,TRBJ2-3,CASRSTSSTDTQYF,TGTGCCAGCAGGTCTACTAGCAGCACAGATACGCAGTATTTT
few,NA,TRBV28,TRBJ1-1,CASSASAVVSTEAFF,TGTGCCAGCAGTGCGAGTGCGGTGGTGAGTACTGAAGCTTTCTTT
NA,TRBD2,TRBV4-2,TRBJ2-5,CASSQELAGGGETQYF,TGTGCCAGCAGCCAAGAACTAGCGGGAGGCGGGGAGACCCAGTACTTC
NA,NA,TRBV6-5,TRBJ2-7,CATRTAYEQYF,TGTGCCACCAGGACAGCCTACGAGCAGTACTTC
few,TRBD2,TRBV5-1,TRBJ2-7,CASSLIAGGTYEQYF,TGCGCCAGCAGCCTTATAGCGGGAGGGACCTACGAGCAGTACTTC
NA,TRBD1,TRBV19,TRBJ2-1,CASMGDRANEQFF,TGTGCCAGTATGGGGGACAGGGCCAATGAGCAGTTCTTC